This T cell receptor beta chain comes out of a study of prognosis after radiotherapy for stage I lung cancer. About the study: Therapy given concurrently with stereotactic body radiotherapy reached no patient.

The CDR3 contains 16 residues. The ends lost 0 bases at V and 4 bases at J; junction bases unmatched: 5. Germline CDR1 reads SNHLY; CDR2 reads FYNNEI. The authors amplified TCR beta CDR3 from genomic DNA using two-round multiplex PCR. Primers targeting each individual TRBV and TRBJ gene were applied in first-round PCR. A single record per CDR3 protein comes from TCRdb applying MiXCR to the multiplex PCR reads. The table lists 15,000 to 20,000 distinct CDR3 sequences, around a third of them singletons, with approximately 23% in the top ten. Researchers took 6 to 7 milliliters of peripheral blood at each of two time points. This clonotype is labeled medium-sized.

The specimen was PBMCs, collected before or after stereotactic body radiation therapy (not recorded which). V usage is TRBV2 and J usage is TRBJ2-3, with 9 nucleotides matching TRBD1. The clonotype comes from a donor of 50 years or more with non-small cell lung cancer. The CDR3 sequence is CASSEAGTGMADTQYF. The CDR3 DNA reads TGTGCCAGCAGTGAAGCAGGGACAGGGATGGCAGATACGCAGTATTTT.